Listed here are 30 T cell receptor beta chains from one sample, sequenced in a study of OX40 agonist ivuxolimab in advanced cancers. Assay: immunoSEQ multiplex PCR; the TCRdb copy retains only in-frame clones and omits some. This table has roughly 67,000 clones, around 84% appearing once. The starting material was CD4+ or CD8+ T cells sorted from blood, obtained in a trial of the OX40 agonist ivuxolimab. Every receptor here comes from an adult with an advanced solid tumor such as melanoma, head and neck, liver or kidney cancer.

This rearrangement joins TRBV11-3 to TRBJ2-1; 7 nucleotides line up with TRBD2. CDR1 is SGHNT and CDR2 is YENEEA in the germline V gene. The length of the CDR3 is 14 residues. Losses at the gene ends were 4 bases for V and 9 bases for J; bases not matched to a gene: 9. In DNA form, the CDR3 reads TGTGCCAGCAGCTCGAACCCCGGGGAGGGTGAGCAGTTCTTC. As protein: CASSSNPGEGEQFF. The full variable domain, in which reference TRBV11-3 and TRBJ2-1 provide the parts outside the CDR3, is EAGVVQSPRYKIIEKKQPVAFWCNPISGHNTLYWYLQNLGQGPELLIRYENEEAVDDSQLPKDRFSAERLKGVDSTLKIQPAELGDSAVYLCASSSNPGEGEQFFGPGTRLTVL.

This chain uses TRBV5-1 with TRBJ2-7; maybe TRBD1 (6 bases). V was shortened by 4 bases and J by 4 bases, with 18 bases between the two germline ends. Per the germline V gene, CDR1 is SGHRS and CDR2 is YFSETQ. The CDR3 is made up of 15 amino acids. The CDR3 DNA reads TGCGCCAGCAGCCCTCACAGGGAAATTGGATACGAGCAGTACTTC. Translated, it gives CASSPHREIGYEQYF.

The chain links TRBV19 to TRBJ1-1; D not resolved. Trimming took 3 bases from V and 2 from J, leaving 10 bases between them. CDR1 and CDR2 from the germline V gene are LNHDA and SQIVND (reference sequence). The CDR3 has 14 amino acids. CDR3 sequence: CASSMIPGNTEAFF. The CDR3, as DNA: TGTGCCAGTAGTATGATCCCGGGAAACACTGAAGCTTTCTTT.

V gene TRBV7-9 combines with J gene TRBJ1-2, with 9 positions matching TRBD1. The germline CDR1 and CDR2 sequences are SEHNR and FQNEAQ (reference sequence). CDR3 size: 13 residues. V dropped 5 bases and J dropped 8; count of bases not matched to a gene: 6. DNA for the CDR3: TGTGCCAGCAGCCAACAGGGGGCGGGAGGCTACACCTTC. Its protein is CASSQQGAGGYTF.

The rearrangement joins TRBV28 to TRBJ2-5, with 11 bases lining up with TRBD2. CDR1 is MDHEN and CDR2 is SYDVKM in the germline V gene. The trim removed 3 bases at V and 5 bases at J, leaving 8 bases unmatched. The CDR3 has 16 amino acids. The CDR3 is CASSLASGRFGETQYF. The CDR3 nucleotides read TGTGCCAGCAGTTTGGCTAGCGGGAGGTTCGGCGAGACCCAGTACTTC.

This clone has a single count. The J gene is TRBJ2-2, the V gene TRBV5-1, with 9 positions matching TRBD2. Trimming cost V 4 bases and J 3 bases; bases outside gene matches: 22. CDR3 length equals 21 residues. Germline values: CDR1 SGHRS, CDR2 YFSETQ. The CDR3 loop is CASSPAGGRRVGGRDTGELFF. The CDR3 DNA reads as TGCGCCAGCAGCCCCGCGGGAGGGCGCCGAGTAGGAGGCAGGGACACCGGGGAGCTGTTTTTT.

This chain links TRBV10-2 with TRBJ1-1, with TRBD1 as a possible D gene (6 bases). Germline V CDR1 and CDR2: WSHSY, SAAADI. Trimming took 1 base from V and 0 from J, leaving 15 bases between them. The CDR3 sequence is 17 residues long. The CDR3, as DNA: TGCGCCAGCAGTGAGTGGGAAGGGACATTGATGAACACTGAAGCTTTCTTT. Translating gives CASSEWEGTLMNTEAFF.

The gene calls are TRBV28 and TRBJ1-3; D gene unclear. V shed 8 bases and J shed 8 bases, with 7 bases lying between them. Germline values: CDR1 MDHEN, CDR2 SYDVKM. This CDR3 contains 10 residues. The CDR3 loop reads CASGRDTIYF. The CDR3 nucleotides read TGTGCCAGCGGGCGAGACACCATATATTTT.

The count of this clone is one. The gene calls are TRBV6-1 and TRBJ1-4, with D tentatively TRBD1 (5 bases). There are 13 residues in the CDR3. Trimming shortened V by 6 bases and J by 3 bases, and 8 bases separated the two germline ends. The germline gives CDR1 MNHNS, CDR2 SASEGT. The CDR3 bases are TGTGCCAGCAGAAGGGACTCTAATGAAAAACTGTTTTTT. Translated, it gives CASRRDSNEKLFF.

Turning to this clone: At one end, the junction sequence differs from germline, possibly due to a read error. V and J are TRBV5-5 and TRBJ2-7, with D possibly TRBD2 on 5 matching bases. Germline V gene sequence: CDR1 SGHKS, CDR2 YYEKEE (reference sequence). This CDR3 is 15 amino acids long. The CDR3 DNA reads as TGCGCCAGCAGCCCTCTACTAGACCTGTCCTACGAGCAGTACTTC. Residues: CASSPLLDLSYEQYF.

The V and J genes are TRBV7-8 and TRBJ2-7; 9 nucleotides line up with TRBD1. The CDR3 is 16 residues long. V trimming: 5 bases; J trimming: 1 base; junction bases outside the gene matches: 9. The germline gives CDR1 SGHVS, CDR2 FQNEAQ. The CDR3 loop reads CASSLSRQGGSYEQYF. Written as DNA, the CDR3 is TGTGCCAGCAGCCTATCTCGACAGGGGGGTTCCTACGAGCAGTACTTC.

The chain combines TRBV28 with TRBJ2-5; 9 nucleotides align to TRBD1. CDR3 length: 15 residues. The germline CDR1 and CDR2 sequences are MDHEN and SYDVKM. The junction had 10 bases not matched to a gene; V was cut back by 6 bases and J by 5 bases. The CDR3 DNA reads as TGTGCCAGCAGCCCGAACAGGGGGCTGAGGGAGACCCAGTACTTC. Residues: CASSPNRGLRETQYF.

The chain employs TRBV11-2 and TRBJ2-7; TRBD1 matches 7 bases. The CDR3 sequence is 16 residues long. CDR1 and CDR2 from the germline V gene are SGHAT and FQNNGV. Trimming at V came to 4 bases and at J to 2 bases, leaving 11 bases not matched to a gene. The CDR3 protein is CASSSPRTGTTYEQYF. CDR3 sequence (DNA): TGTGCCAGCAGCTCCCCTAGGACAGGAACGACCTACGAGCAGTACTTC.

The V gene is TRBV27, the J gene TRBJ1-1; possibly TRBD1 for D (5 bases). CDR1 is MNHEY, CDR2 SMNVEV, per germline (reference sequence). Trimming took off 5 bases at V and 1 base at J, with 11 bases between the two ends. The CDR3 is 14 amino acids. CDR3 sequence reads: CASSPQTGNTEAFF. The DNA of the CDR3 is TGTGCCAGCAGTCCGCAAACAGGGAACACTGAAGCTTTCTTT.

The chain has TRBV28 and TRBJ2-7; maybe TRBD1 (5 bases). The ends were cut back, 2 bases at V and 7 bases at J, with 9 bases in the middle. The germline CDR1 and CDR2 sequences are MDHEN and SYDVKM. The CDR3 is 12 residues long. The CDR3 sequence: CASSLPGKEQYF. The CDR3 DNA reads TGTGCCAGCAGTTTACCAGGGAAGGAGCAGTACTTC.

The chain employs TRBV14 and TRBJ1-1; D is undetermined. Looked up from germline, CDR1 is SGHDN and CDR2 is FVKESK. Deletions cut 2 bases from V and 1 base from J, with 2 bases between. The CDR3 loop spans 12 amino acids. CDR3 residues: CASSQWNTEAFF. In DNA form, the CDR3 reads TGTGCCAGCAGCCAATGGAACACTGAAGCTTTCTTT.

This clone has a single count. The chain carries TRBV18 and TRBJ1-4; D remains ambiguous. Trimming took off 6 bases at V and 7 bases at J, with 15 bases between the two ends. Germline V lookup: CDR1 KGHSH, CDR2 LQKENI. The CDR3 length is 14 residues. For the CDR3, the DNA is TGTGCCAGCTCCCCAGCGGGTGAGGGTGAAAAACTGTTTTTT. It is translated as CASSPAGEGEKLFF.

J is TRBJ2-7 and V is TRBV14; D uncertain. The germline V and J ends were trimmed by 1 base and 2 bases, with 9 bases remaining between them. Looked up from germline, CDR1 is SGHDN and CDR2 is FVKESK. The CDR3 length is 14 residues. The CDR3 nucleotides read TGTGCCAGCAGCCAAGTGGCAGGACCCTACGAGCAGTACTTC. Translation: CASSQVAGPYEQYF. Using reference TRBV14 and TRBJ2-7 for the parts outside the CDR3, the full variable domain is EAGVTQFPSHSVIEKGQTVTLRCDPISGHDNLYWYRRVMGKEIKFLLHFVKESKQDESGMPNNRFLAERTGGTYSTLKVQPAELEDSGVYFCASSQVAGPYEQYFGPGTRLTVT.

The chain has TRBV5-1 and TRBJ2-1; no firm D call. Germline-derived CDR1 and CDR2 are SGHRS and YFSETQ. V shed 2 bases and J shed 1 base, with 7 bases lying between them. CDR3 length equals 14 residues. The CDR3, as DNA: TGCGCCAGCAGCTTCCCAGGTTCCTACAATGAGCAGTTCTTC. It translates to CASSFPGSYNEQFF.

The J gene is TRBJ1-1, the V gene TRBV5-4; D uncertain. With 4 bases removed from V and 5 bases from J, the gap between germline ends came to 12 bases. Germline values: CDR1 SGHNT, CDR2 YYREEE (reference sequence). This CDR3 has 13 amino acids. The CDR3, as DNA: TGTGCCAGCAGCCCCAGCTTGTCGACTGAAGCTTTCTTT. It encodes CASSPSLSTEAFF.

CDR3 region: CASSLSSYEQYF. The DNA for the CDR3 is TGTGCCAGCAGCTTATCTAGCTACGAGCAGTACTTC. The chain joins TRBV7-2 to TRBJ2-7; D unresolved. The CDR3 length is 12 residues. Trimming left V 2 bases short and J 3 bases short, with 5 bases between. The V gene's germline CDR1 is SGHTA and CDR2 FQGNSA. Drawing the rest from reference TRBV7-2 and TRBJ2-7, the complete variable domain is GAGVSQSPSNKVTEKGKDVELRCDPISGHTALYWYRQSLGQGLEFLIYFQGNSAPDKSGLPSDRFSAERTGGSVSTLTIQRTQQEDSAVYLCASSLSSYEQYFGPGTRLTVT.

The V call is TRBV7-2, the J call TRBJ2-5; TRBD2 matches at 7 bases. CDR3 length: 15 residues. Germline-derived CDR1 and CDR2 are SGHTA and FQGNSA. Trimming removed 3 bases from V and 2 bases from J; junction bases left unmatched: 6. CDR3 residues: CASSFPSGAQETQYF. CDR3 DNA: TGTGCCAGCAGCTTTCCTAGCGGAGCGCAAGAGACCCAGTACTTC.

V gene TRBV5-6 combines with J gene TRBJ2-1; D possibly matches TRBD1 or TRBD2 (5 bases each). The V end lost 4 bases, the J end lost 4 bases, and 12 bases lay between the germline ends. The CDR3 spans 14 residues. Germline V gene sequence: CDR1 SGHDT, CDR2 YYEEEE. For the CDR3, the DNA is TGTGCCAGCAGCCCTCCGGGGCTTTACAATGAGCAGTTCTTC. Translated, it gives CASSPPGLYNEQFF.

CDR3 residues: CATSRGYGTDEQFF. The DNA for the CDR3 is TGTGCCACCAGCAGAGGGTATGGGACGGATGAGCAGTTCTTC. The rearrangement joins TRBV15 to TRBJ2-1, with D perhaps given as TRBD1 or TRBD2 (5 bases each). This CDR3 has 14 amino acids. Germline assignment: CDR1 LNHNV and CDR2 YYDKDF (reference sequence). V lost 1 base and J lost 8, with 12 bases in between.

The V call is TRBV28, the J call TRBJ1-2; D gene uncertain. V was pared by 3 bases and J by 8 bases, with 10 bases between. The germline V gene has CDR1 MDHEN and CDR2 SYDVKM. This CDR3 is built from 12 residues. CDR3 nucleotide sequence: TGTGCCAGCAGTTTCCGTCTGACGGGCTACACCTTC. Its translation is CASSFRLTGYTF.

J is TRBJ2-5 and V is TRBV6-5; D is unclear. This CDR3 is built from 15 residues. The V gene lost 4 bases and the J gene lost 3 bases, with 15 bases spanning the gap. Germline assignment: CDR1 MNHEY and CDR2 SVGAGI. The CDR3 DNA sequence: TGTGCCAGCAGTTGGAGCTTCAGCCCTGAAGAGACCCAGTACTTC. This codes for CASSWSFSPEETQYF.

The chain recombines TRBV11-2 with TRBJ2-2, with TRBD1 matching 8 bases. After removal of 11 bases from V and 4 bases from J, the junction contained 6 bases not matched to a gene. The CDR3 extends over 13 amino acids. The germline CDR1 and CDR2 sequences are SGHAT and FQNNGV. The CDR3 sequence: CAGGTGGTGELFF. DNA of the CDR3: TGTGCCGGAGGAACAGGGGGCACCGGGGAGCTGTTTTTT.

V is TRBV6-6 and J is TRBJ2-7; no clear D. The CDR3 extends over 13 amino acids. V lost 6 bases, J lost 1 base, and 10 bases lay in between. The V gene's germline CDR1 is MNHNY and CDR2 SVGAGI (reference sequence). Here the CDR3 DNA reads TGTGCCAGCAGATCGACTGGATCCTACGAGCAGTACTTC. Protein product: CASRSTGSYEQYF.

This clone occurred once. The chain recombines TRBV28 with TRBJ2-7; D is uncertain. Trimming stripped 7 bases from V and 3 bases from J, with 22 bases between. The CDR3 spans 16 residues. Germline V lookup: CDR1 MDHEN, CDR2 SYDVKM. CDR3 amino acids: CASTQYEGIAVYEQYF. In DNA form, the CDR3 reads TGTGCCAGCACACAGTATGAAGGGATAGCTGTCTACGAGCAGTACTTC.

The gene calls are TRBV19 and TRBJ2-5; maybe TRBD1 (6 bases). Germline assignment: CDR1 LNHDA and CDR2 SQIVND (reference sequence). The CDR3 consists of 14 residues. V was shortened by 4 bases and J by 2 bases, with 11 bases between the two germline ends. CDR3 DNA sequence: TGTGCCAGTAGTACGGCAGGACAGCAAGAGACCCAGTACTTC. Protein sequence: CASSTAGQQETQYF.